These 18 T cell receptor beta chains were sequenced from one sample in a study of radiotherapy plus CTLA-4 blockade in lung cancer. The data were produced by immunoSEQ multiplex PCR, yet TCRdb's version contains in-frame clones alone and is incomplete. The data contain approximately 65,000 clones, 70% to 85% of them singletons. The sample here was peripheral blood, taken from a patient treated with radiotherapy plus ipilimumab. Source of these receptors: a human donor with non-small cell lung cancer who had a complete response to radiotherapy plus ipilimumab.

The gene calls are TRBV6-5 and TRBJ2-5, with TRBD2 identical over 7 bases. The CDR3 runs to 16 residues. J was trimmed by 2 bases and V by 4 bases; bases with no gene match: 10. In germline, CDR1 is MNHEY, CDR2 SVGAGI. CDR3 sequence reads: CASSSARTSRQETQYF. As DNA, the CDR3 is TGTGCCAGCAGTTCAGCCCGGACTAGTAGGCAAGAGACCCAGTACTTC.

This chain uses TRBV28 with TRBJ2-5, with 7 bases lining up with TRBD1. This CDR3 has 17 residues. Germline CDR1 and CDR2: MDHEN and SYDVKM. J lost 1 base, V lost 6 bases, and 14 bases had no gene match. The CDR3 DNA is TGTGCCAGCAGCACTCGAATCCACCGGGACAGCCAAGAGACCCAGTACTTC. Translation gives CASSTRIHRDSQETQYF. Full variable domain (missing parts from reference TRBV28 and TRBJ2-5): DVKVTQSSRYLVKRTGEKVFLECVQDMDHENMFWYRQDPGLGLRLIYFSYDVKMKEKGDIPEGYSVSREKKERFSLILESASTNQTSMYLCASSTRIHRDSQETQYFGPGTRLLVL.

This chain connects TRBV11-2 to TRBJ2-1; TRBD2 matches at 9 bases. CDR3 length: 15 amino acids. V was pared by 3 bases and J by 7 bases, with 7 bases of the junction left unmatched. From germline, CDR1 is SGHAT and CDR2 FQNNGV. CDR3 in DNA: TGTGCCAGCAGCTTGCCGGGACTAGCTGTGAATGAGCAGTTCTTC. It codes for CASSLPGLAVNEQFF. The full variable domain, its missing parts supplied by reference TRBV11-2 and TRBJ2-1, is EAGVAQSPRYKIIEKRQSVAFWCNPISGHATLYWYQQILGQGPKLLIQFQNNGVVDDSQLPKDRFSAERLKGVDSTLKIQPAKLEDSAVYLCASSLPGLAVNEQFFGPGTRLTVL.

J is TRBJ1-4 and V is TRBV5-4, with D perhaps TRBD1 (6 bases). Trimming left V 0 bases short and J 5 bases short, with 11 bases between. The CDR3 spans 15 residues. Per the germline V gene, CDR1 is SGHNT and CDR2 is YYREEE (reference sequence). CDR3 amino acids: CASSLAQGQNEKLFF. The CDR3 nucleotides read TGTGCCAGCAGCTTGGCCCAGGGGCAAAATGAAAAACTGTTTTTT.

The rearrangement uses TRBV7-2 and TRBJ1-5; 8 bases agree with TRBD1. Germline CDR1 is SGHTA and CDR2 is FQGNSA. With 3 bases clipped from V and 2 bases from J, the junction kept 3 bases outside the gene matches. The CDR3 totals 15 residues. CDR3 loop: CASSFDRGGNQPQHF. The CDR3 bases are TGTGCCAGCAGCTTCGACAGGGGTGGCAATCAGCCCCAGCATTTT.

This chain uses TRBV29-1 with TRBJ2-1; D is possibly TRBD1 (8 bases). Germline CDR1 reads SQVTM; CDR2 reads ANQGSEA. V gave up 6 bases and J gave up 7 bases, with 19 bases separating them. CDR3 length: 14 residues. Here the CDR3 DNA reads TGCAGCGTAGCCCACAGGGGGGGTGGGAATGAGCAGTTCTTC. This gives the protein CSVAHRGGGNEQFF.

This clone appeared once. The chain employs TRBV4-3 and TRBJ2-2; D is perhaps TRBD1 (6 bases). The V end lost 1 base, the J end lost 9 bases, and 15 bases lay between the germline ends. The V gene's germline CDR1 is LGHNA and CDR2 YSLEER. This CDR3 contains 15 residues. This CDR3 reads CASSQGAGASWELFF. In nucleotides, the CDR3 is TGCGCCAGCAGCCAAGGGGCAGGGGCGAGCTGGGAGCTGTTTTTT.

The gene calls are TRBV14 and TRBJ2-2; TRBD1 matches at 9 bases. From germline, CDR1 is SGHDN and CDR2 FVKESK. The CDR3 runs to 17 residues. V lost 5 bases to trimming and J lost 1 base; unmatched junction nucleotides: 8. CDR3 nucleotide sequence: TGTGCCAGCAGCGAAAAGTGGGGACAGGGGAACACCGGGGAGCTGTTTTTT. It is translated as CASSEKWGQGNTGELFF.

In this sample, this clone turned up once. The CDR3 sequence is CSSASKDTQYF. The CDR3 bases are TGCAGTTCAGCGAGCAAGGATACGCAGTATTTT. The gene calls are TRBV20-1 and TRBJ2-3; D not resolved. V shed 8 bases and J shed 6 bases, with 12 bases lying between them. Germline CDR1 and CDR2: DFQATT and SNEGSKA (reference sequence). This CDR3 is 11 amino acids long.

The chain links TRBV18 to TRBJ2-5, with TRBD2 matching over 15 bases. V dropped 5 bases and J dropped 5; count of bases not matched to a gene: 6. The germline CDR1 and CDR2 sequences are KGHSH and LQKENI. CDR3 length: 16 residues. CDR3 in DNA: TGTGCCAGCTCAAGGACTAGCGGGAGGGCCGGGGAGACCCAGTACTTC. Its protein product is CASSRTSGRAGETQYF.

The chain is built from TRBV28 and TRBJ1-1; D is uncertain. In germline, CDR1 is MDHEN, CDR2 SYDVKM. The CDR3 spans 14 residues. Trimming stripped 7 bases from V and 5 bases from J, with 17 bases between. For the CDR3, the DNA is TGTGCCAGCAACTACCCCGGGTGGGGAACTGAAGCTTTCTTT. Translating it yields CASNYPGWGTEAFF.

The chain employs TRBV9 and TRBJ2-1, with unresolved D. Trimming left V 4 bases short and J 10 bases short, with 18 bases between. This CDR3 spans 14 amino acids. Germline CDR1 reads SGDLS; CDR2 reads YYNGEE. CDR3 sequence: CASSSDPGSGEQFF. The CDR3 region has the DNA TGTGCCAGCAGCTCAGATCCCGGGTCCGGGGAGCAGTTCTTC. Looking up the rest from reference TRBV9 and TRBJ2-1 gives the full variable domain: DSGVTQTPKHLITATGQRVTLRCSPRSGDLSVYWYQQSLDQGLQFLIQYYNGEERAKGNILERFSAQQFPDLHSELNLSSLELGDSALYFCASSSDPGSGEQFFGPGTRLTVL.

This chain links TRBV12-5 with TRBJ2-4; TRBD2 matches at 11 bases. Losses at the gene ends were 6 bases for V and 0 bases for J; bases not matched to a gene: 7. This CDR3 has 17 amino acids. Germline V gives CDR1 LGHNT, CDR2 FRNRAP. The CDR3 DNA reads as TGTGCTAGTGGGCCCGCCACTAGCGGGAGAGCCAAAAACATTCAGTACTTC. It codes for CASGPATSGRAKNIQYF.

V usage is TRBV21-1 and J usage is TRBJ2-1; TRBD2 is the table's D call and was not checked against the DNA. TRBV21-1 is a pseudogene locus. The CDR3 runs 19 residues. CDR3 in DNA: TGTGCCAGCAGCAAAGTAAGCGGTTCTCGGCAGGCGATTAACAATGAGCAGTTCTTC. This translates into CASSKVSGSRQAINNEQFF.

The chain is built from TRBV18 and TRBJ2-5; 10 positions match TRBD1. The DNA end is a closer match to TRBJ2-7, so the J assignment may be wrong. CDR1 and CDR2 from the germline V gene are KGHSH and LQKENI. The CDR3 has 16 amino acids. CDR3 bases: TGTGCCAGCTCACAAATCCCGGGACAGGGGAAAAACGAGCAGTACTTC. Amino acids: CASSQIPGQGKNEQYF.

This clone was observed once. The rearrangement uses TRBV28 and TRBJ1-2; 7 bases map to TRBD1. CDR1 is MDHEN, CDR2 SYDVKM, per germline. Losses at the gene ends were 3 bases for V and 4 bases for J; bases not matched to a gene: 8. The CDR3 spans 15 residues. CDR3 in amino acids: CASSLDRSYGYGYTF. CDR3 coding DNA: TGTGCCAGCAGTTTGGACAGGAGCTATGGCTATGGCTACACCTTC.

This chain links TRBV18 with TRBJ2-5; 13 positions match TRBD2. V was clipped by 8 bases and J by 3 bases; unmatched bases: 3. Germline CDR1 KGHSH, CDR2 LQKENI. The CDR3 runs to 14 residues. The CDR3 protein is CASTGLAGEETQYF. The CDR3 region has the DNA TGTGCCAGCACAGGACTAGCGGGGGAAGAGACCCAGTACTTC.

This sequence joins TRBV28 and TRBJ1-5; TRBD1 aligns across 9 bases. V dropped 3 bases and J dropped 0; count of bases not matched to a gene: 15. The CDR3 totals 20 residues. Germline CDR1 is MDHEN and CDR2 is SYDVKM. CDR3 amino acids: CASSFPDRRTGGVSNQPQHF. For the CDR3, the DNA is TGTGCCAGCAGTTTTCCGGACCGGCGCACAGGGGGCGTTAGCAATCAGCCCCAGCATTTT.